Listed below are T cell receptor beta chains from one sample, sequenced in a study of post-analysis software for immune sequencing data. TCRdb ran MiXCR on the PCR reads and lists one entry per CDR3 protein. Counted here are roughly 870,000 distinct CDR3 sequences, approximately 57% occurring once; the ten biggest clones make up over 4%. Sequencing was done on a sample of blood. These receptors came from a girl between 10 and 17 years old with multiple sclerosis. Each CDR3 is given with its conserved first and last residue. Each record gives: J gene, D gene, clone size, V gene, CDR3 protein, CDR3 DNA. The D gene is left open where the match is weak. Rows give clone size only sometimes, using once, few, many, or a class for an expanded clone.

TRBJ2-1 NA many TRBV11-2 CASSSRGNEQFF TGTGCCAGCAGCTCCAGGGGCAATGAGCAGTTCTTC
TRBJ2-7 TRBD2 NA TRBV18 CASSPSAGGADEQYF TGTGCCAGCTCGCCATCAGCGGGGGGGGCTGACGAGCAGTACTTC
TRBJ1-2 TRBD1 NA TRBV27 CASSFSRQGRNYGYTF TGTGCCAGCAGTTTTTCGCGACAGGGGAGGAACTATGGCTACACCTTC
TRBJ2-3 TRBD2 NA TRBV3-1 CASSQGLAGATTDTQYF TGTGCCAGCAGCCAAGGACTAGCGGGAGCGACCACAGATACGCAGTATTTT
TRBJ2-1 NA NA TRBV6-5 CASSYSSLSGYYNEQFF TGTGCCAGCAGTTACTCGAGTTTGTCCGGTTACTACAATGAGCAGTTCTTC
TRBJ1-2 NA few TRBV12-3/TRBV12-4 CASSNRAFYGHTF TGTGCCAGCAGCAACCGGGCCTTCTATGGCCACACCTTC
TRBJ2-7 TRBD2 NA TRBV10-3 CAISRTSADYEQYF TGTGCCATCAGTCGGACTAGCGCTGACTACGAGCAGTACTTC
TRBJ2-6 TRBD2 NA TRBV7-8 CASSLDERGGFSGANVLTF TGTGCCAGCAGCTTAGATGAGCGGGGGGGCTTTTCTGGGGCCAACGTCCTGACTTTC
TRBJ2-7 TRBD1 few TRBV9 CASSVVGDSSYEQYF TGTGCCAGCAGCGTAGTAGGGGACAGCTCCTACGAGCAGTACTTC
TRBJ2-1 NA NA TRBV15 CATSRDVGNYNEQFF TGTGCCACCAGCAGAGATGTGGGGAACTACAATGAGCAGTTCTTC
TRBJ2-3 NA NA TRBV9 CASSSHPTTTDTQYF TGTGCCAGCAGCTCACACCCCACAACCACAGATACGCAGTATTTT
TRBJ2-7 TRBD2 few TRBV15 CATSSGVSGTSLYEQYF TGTGCCACCAGCAGTGGGGTTAGCGGGACTTCTCTATACGAGCAGTACTTC
TRBJ2-3 TRBD1 NA TRBV10-3 CAISGPGQSDTQYF TGTGCCATCAGTGGACCGGGACAGTCGGATACGCAGTATTTT
TRBJ2-7 TRBD2 few TRBV2 CASSELAGDDEQYF TGTGCCAGCAGCGAACTAGCGGGAGACGACGAGCAGTACTTC
TRBJ2-1 TRBD1 few TRBV5-1 CASSLGGQGAGNEQFF TGCGCCAGCAGCTTGGGGGGTCAGGGGGCTGGAAATGAGCAGTTCTTC
TRBJ2-1 TRBD2 NA TRBV29-1 CSDGFLWGRDEQFF TGCAGCGATGGATTTTTATGGGGGAGGGATGAGCAGTTCTTC
TRBJ2-3 NA few TRBV29-1 CSVGSGGPTDTQYF TGCAGCGTTGGGAGCGGAGGGCCCACAGATACGCAGTATTTT
TRBJ2-7 TRBD2 NA TRBV7-6 CASSLGLAGDHYEQYF TGTGCCAGCAGCTTGGGTCTAGCGGGGGACCACTACGAGCAGTACTTC
TRBJ1-4 TRBD1 NA TRBV4-2 CASSQDPVGTGSEKLFF TGTGCCAGCAGCCAAGATCCCGTGGGGACAGGGTCTGAAAAACTGTTTTTT
TRBJ2-5 NA few TRBV9 CASSVSPVGETQYF TGTGCCAGCAGCGTATCCCCAGTGGGGGAGACCCAGTACTTC
TRBJ2-5 TRBD2 many TRBV20-1 CSARTGGQETQYF TGCAGTGCTAGGACGGGGGGGCAAGAGACCCAGTACTTC
TRBJ2-7 NA NA TRBV2 CASLGTGRVHGQYF TGTGCCAGCCTAGGAACAGGGAGGGTCCACGGGCAGTACTTC
TRBJ2-5 NA NA TRBV2 CASSGTRGTQYF TGTGCCAGCAGCGGGACAAGGGGGACCCAGTACTTC
TRBJ2-3 TRBD2 once TRBV5-1 CASSLRTSGGVADTQYF TGCGCCAGCAGCCTACGGACTAGCGGGGGGGTGGCAGATACGCAGTATTTT
TRBJ2-7 NA NA TRBV7-2 CASSQTSYEQYF TGTGCCAGCAGCCAGACTAGCTACGAGCAGTACTTC
TRBJ2-3 NA NA TRBV29-1 CSIEREGTDTQYF TGCAGCATAGAACGGGAAGGCACAGATACGCAGTATTTT
TRBJ1-1 NA NA TRBV29-1 CSVETDDTEAFF TGCAGCGTAGAGACAGATGACACTGAAGCTTTCTTT
TRBJ2-1 TRBD1 NA TRBV29-1 CSDTGTGGNYNEQFF TGCAGCGATACAGGCACAGGGGGCAATTACAATGAGCAGTTCTTC
TRBJ2-3 TRBD2 NA TRBV20-1 CSARGTSGLTDTQYF TGCAGTGCTAGGGGGACTAGCGGTCTCACAGATACGCAGTATTTT
TRBJ1-6 NA NA TRBV12-3/TRBV12-4 CASRTGTNNSPLHF TGTGCCAGCAGGACGGGGACTAATAATTCACCCCTCCACTTT
TRBJ2-2 TRBD2 once TRBV27 CASSQPGLVGRTGELFF TGTGCCAGCAGTCAACCGGGACTAGTTGGTCGCACCGGGGAGCTGTTTTTT
TRBJ1-1 TRBD1 few TRBV12-3/TRBV12-4 CASSWTGKMNTEAFF TGTGCCAGCAGCTGGACAGGGAAGATGAACACTGAAGCTTTCTTT
TRBJ2-1 TRBD2 NA TRBV5-1 CASSLAGSGRFGEQFF TGCGCCAGCAGCTTGGCCGGAAGCGGGAGGTTTGGTGAGCAGTTCTTC
TRBJ2-7 TRBD2 NA TRBV29-1 CSVGGGTSYEQYF TGCAGCGTTGGCGGCGGGACTAGCTACGAGCAGTACTTC
TRBJ2-5 TRBD1 NA TRBV12-3/TRBV12-4 CASSPTGTDQETQYF TGTGCCAGCAGTCCGACCGGGACAGACCAAGAGACCCAGTACTTC
TRBJ1-2 NA NA TRBV20-1 CSATATGYGYTF TGCAGTGCTACAGCGACGGGCTATGGCTACACCTTC
TRBJ1-2 TRBD1 NA TRBV2 CASSGGQGGYTF TGTGCCAGCAGTGGTGGACAGGGCGGCTACACCTTC
TRBJ2-7 TRBD2 NA TRBV7-8 CASSSAPTSGRAGYEQYF TGTGCCAGCAGCTCGGCCCCGACTAGCGGGAGGGCCGGCTACGAGCAGTACTTC
TRBJ2-5 TRBD2 NA TRBV10-1 CASSGGLAGRETQYF TGCGCCAGCAGTGGGGGACTAGCGGGACGAGAGACCCAGTACTTC
TRBJ2-1 NA few TRBV20-1 CSAHGGGVYNEQFF TGCAGTGCCCACGGGGGCGGGGTCTACAATGAGCAGTTCTTC
TRBJ1-5 NA NA TRBV15 CATSRADPYPGNQPQHF TGTGCCACCAGCAGGGCAGACCCGTACCCGGGCAATCAGCCCCAGCATTTT
TRBJ2-1 TRBD2 NA TRBV9 CASSVAWLAGVVEQFF TGTGCCAGCAGCGTAGCTTGGCTAGCGGGAGTCGTCGAGCAGTTCTTC
TRBJ2-7 NA NA TRBV10-2 CASSESGQKTAYEQYF TGCGCCAGCAGTGAGTCTGGGCAGAAAACCGCCTACGAGCAGTACTTC
TRBJ2-5 TRBD1 NA TRBV6-5 CASRIDRGETQYF TGTGCCAGCAGAATCGACAGGGGAGAGACCCAGTACTTC
TRBJ2-3 TRBD2 NA TRBV6-5 CASSYPAGTSGGSGGSQYF TGTGCCAGCAGTTACCCTGCCGGGACTAGCGGGGGGTCCGGAGGATCGCAGTATTTT
TRBJ2-5 TRBD1 NA TRBV15 CATSRLGDRGYQETQYF TGTGCCACCAGCAGACTAGGGGACAGGGGATACCAAGAGACCCAGTACTTC
TRBJ2-1 TRBD2 NA TRBV20-1 CSASSRRTSGGADEQFF TGCAGTGCTAGTTCCCGGCGGACTAGCGGGGGGGCCGATGAGCAGTTCTTC
TRBJ2-1 NA few TRBV12-3/TRBV12-4 CASSPDFYNEQFF TGTGCCAGCAGCCCGGACTTCTACAATGAGCAGTTCTTC
TRBJ2-3 NA NA TRBV5-5 CASSQGGTQQYF TGTGCCAGCAGTCAAGGGGGGACTCAACAGTATTTT
TRBJ2-7 TRBD2 NA TRBV15 CATSRDLTSAAYEQYF TGTGCCACCAGCAGAGATCTAACTAGCGCAGCCTACGAGCAGTACTTC
TRBJ1-2 NA NA TRBV7-8 CASSLARELFFGYTF TGTGCCAGCAGCTTAGCTCGGGAATTATTCTTTGGCTACACCTTC
TRBJ2-6 NA few TRBV29-1 CSVGPSAHSGANVLTF TGCAGCGTTGGCCCTTCAGCACACTCTGGGGCCAACGTCCTGACTTTC
TRBJ2-7 TRBD1 NA TRBV18 CASSPTGTVYEQYF TGTGCCAGCTCACCAACCGGGACAGTCTACGAGCAGTACTTC
TRBJ2-5 NA few TRBV27 CASSLGVDPKSETQYF TGTGCCAGCAGTTTAGGCGTGGACCCTAAGTCGGAGACCCAGTACTTC
TRBJ2-7 NA few TRBV27 CASSLEGAAYYEQYF TGTGCCAGCAGTCTGGAGGGGGCCGCCTACTACGAGCAGTACTTC